This TCR beta chain emerged from a study of shared clonotypes between healthy human individuals. The J segment lost 4 bases and the V segment lost 4 bases, leaving 6 bases of the junction unmatched. Per germline, CDR1 LNHDA and CDR2 SQIVND (reference sequence). The length of the CDR3 is 15 residues. Produced via immunoSEQ multiplex PCR; TCRdb's table is partial and in-frame only. The profile shows approximately 1.4 million clones, 95% to 99% of them singletons. The receptor's source is a man aged 25-45 years in good health. The chain has TRBV19 and TRBJ2-7, with TRBD1 matching 11 bases. The source material was naive CD4+ T cells sorted from blood. Subset: CD45RA+ positively selected. This CDR3 is CASSNWTGGRYEQYF. DNA of the CDR3: TGTGCCAGTAGTAACTGGACAGGGGGCCGTTACGAGCAGTACTTC.